This TCR beta chain originates from a study of cytomegalovirus exposure and HLA in healthy donors. Study at large: When 398 donors were genotyped, more than 70% of them were found to fall in the Caucasian-associated ancestry cluster. Whole-study findings and limits: The study carried out a later analysis of TCR beta sequences. It associated 15,000 to 20,000 of them with specific HLA alleles at a false discovery rate of 0.05. Roughly uniform sequencing depth across donors was assumed, possibly incorrectly.

This clone was seen just once. Its antigen is unknown. The PCR contained 60 Vbeta and 13 Jbeta primers. Clones were read by immunoSEQ multiplex PCR, and TCRdb kept only the in-frame ones, dropping some. This sample has about 140,000 clones, with approximately 73% found just once. Trimming pared 5 bases from V and 1 base from J, leaving 8 bases between. The CDR3 length is 13 residues. In germline, CDR1 is SNHLY, CDR2 FYNNEI. Specimen: PBMCs. The sequence was collected from a human donor in good health. This chain uses TRBV2 with TRBJ1-1; TRBD1 might be the D (6 bases). In DNA, the CDR3 is TGTGCCAGCAGTCGGGGACAGAACACTGAAGCTTTCTTT. As protein: CASSRGQNTEAFF.